This TCR beta chain derives from a study of T cell changes during pregnancy in multiple sclerosis. The CDR3 runs 15 residues. The germline gives CDR1 MNHNS, CDR2 SASEGT. Trimming shortened V by 1 base and J by 6 bases, and 16 bases separated the two germline ends. Here immunoSEQ multiplex PCR was the method, and the copy in TCRdb shows in-frame clones only, minus some. This sample has 20,000 to 25,000 clones; roughly 87% occur once, and the top ten carry roughly 8%. Sequenced material: CD8+ T cells from peripheral blood mononuclear cells, taken after pregnancy. The chain employs TRBV6-1 and TRBJ2-7; D not certain. The source of this sequence is a female donor with multiple sclerosis, enrolled in a pregnancy study. The CDR3 bases are TGTGCCAGCAGTGAAGGGCGGCTAGTTACCGGCGAGCAGTACTTC. Translated, it gives CASSEGRLVTGEQYF.